This entry features one TCR beta chain sequence. Blood got drawn at baseline, again on cycle 4 day 1, and then on cycle 7 day 1. This sample stems from a study of OX40 agonist ivuxolimab in advanced cancers. As for the study in general: Partial responses were achieved by three patients: one hepatocellular carcinoma, two cutaneous melanoma.

The data were produced by immunoSEQ multiplex PCR, yet TCRdb's version contains in-frame clones alone and is incomplete. The table has more than 65,000 clones, about 81% seen once; the top ten hold roughly 4.7%. V was pared by 1 base and J by 4 bases, with 11 bases of the junction left unmatched. Germline lookup yields CDR1 SEHNR and CDR2 FQNEAQ (reference sequence). The CDR3 has 17 amino acids. V usage is TRBV7-9 and J usage is TRBJ2-3, with TRBD2 identical over 7 bases. Source: CD4+ or CD8+ T cells sorted from blood, taken in a trial of the OX40 agonist ivuxolimab. The sequence derives from an adult with an advanced solid tumor such as melanoma, head and neck, liver or kidney cancer. For the CDR3, the DNA is TGTGCCAGCAGCTTAGTGGTGGGGCGGCTAGCGGCAGATACGCAGTATTTT. Protein sequence: CASSLVVGRLAADTQYF.